Following are 17 T cell receptor beta chains from one sample sequenced in a study of blood T cell repertoires in COVID-19. Profiled with immunoSEQ multiplex PCR; TCRdb holds only in-frame clones, not every one. The data hold roughly 120,000 clones, with roughly 87% observed a single time. Material: peripheral blood. The receptors stem from a human donor in a cohort sampled during active COVID-19.

V is TRBV25-1 and J is TRBJ2-7, with a tentative D call TRBD1 (5 bases). The V end lost 8 bases, the J end lost 9 bases, and 17 bases lay between the germline ends. The CDR3 sequence is 12 residues long. Per germline, CDR1 MGHDK and CDR2 SYGVNS. The CDR3 coding sequence is TGTGCCAGCTCAGGGTCAGGCTTCGGGCAGTACTTC. This codes for CASSGSGFGQYF.

V and J are TRBV3-1 (or the pseudogene TRBV3-2) and TRBJ2-5; D gene unclear. The V gene lost 4 bases and the J gene lost 5 bases, with 5 bases spanning the gap. The germline CDR1 and CDR2 sequences are LGHDT and YNNKEL (reference sequence). CDR3 length: 11 amino acids. This CDR3 reads CASSRAETQYF. The CDR3 DNA reads TGTGCCAGCAGCCGGGCGGAGACCCAGTACTTC.

CDR3 amino acids: CASRRDSVNEKLFF. In DNA, the CDR3 is TGTGCCAGCCGCCGGGACAGCGTGAATGAAAAACTGTTTTTT. This sequence joins TRBV25-1 and TRBJ1-4; 7 bases align to TRBD1. The CDR3 consists of 14 residues. CDR1 MGHDK and CDR2 SYGVNS come from the germline V gene. The V and J ends lost 8 bases and 5 bases, in that order; junction bases with no gene match: 8.

The chain has TRBV24-1 and TRBJ2-7, with a weak D call TRBD1 (5 bases). CDR1 is KGHDR and CDR2 is SFDVKD in the germline V gene. This CDR3 is 14 amino acids long. V was pared by 2 bases and J by 3 bases, with 10 bases between. This CDR3 is CATSDSGRDYEQYF. CDR3 DNA sequence: TGTGCCACCAGTGATTCAGGCAGGGACTACGAGCAGTACTTC.

In its sample, this clone was seen a few times. The chain has TRBV2 and TRBJ1-5; 8 nucleotides line up with TRBD1. The ends lost 7 bases at V and 4 bases at J; junction bases unmatched: 3. The CDR3 covers 13 residues. The germline V gene has CDR1 SNHLY and CDR2 FYNNEI. DNA of the CDR3: TGTGCCAGCACCCGACAGGGGAATCAGCCCCAGCATTTT. Amino acid sequence: CASTRQGNQPQHF.

The J gene is TRBJ2-7, the V gene TRBV19; 8 bases map to TRBD2. The CDR3 has 14 amino acids. Unmatched junction bases numbered 8, after V lost 6 bases and J lost 4 bases. Germline-derived CDR1 and CDR2 are LNHDA and SQIVND (reference sequence). The CDR3 sequence: CASSKAGAGYEQYF. The CDR3 nucleotides are TGTGCCAGTAGCAAAGCGGGGGCCGGGTACGAGCAGTACTTC. Full variable domain (remainder filled in from reference TRBV19 and TRBJ2-7): DGGITQSPKYLFRKEGQNVTLSCEQNLNHDAMYWYRQDPGQGLRLIYYSQIVNDFQKGDIAEGYSVSREKKESFPLTVTSAQKNPTAFYLCASSKAGAGYEQYFGPGTRLTVT.

The J gene is TRBJ1-2, the V gene TRBV5-1; maybe TRBD1 (5 bases). This CDR3 has 13 residues. The ends were cut back, 0 bases at V and 6 bases at J, with 9 bases in the middle. Germline V gives CDR1 SGHRS, CDR2 YFSETQ. The CDR3, as DNA: TGCGCCAGCAGCTTGGACGGGACTGATGGCTACACCTTC. Its translation: CASSLDGTDGYTF.

This CDR3 reads CASSTLLAGVAGELFF. DNA of the CDR3: TGCGCCAGCAGCACTTTACTAGCGGGAGTGGCCGGGGAGCTGTTTTTT. The chain joins TRBV5-1 to TRBJ2-2; 11 positions match TRBD2. Germline values: CDR1 SGHRS, CDR2 YFSETQ. The J segment lost 6 bases and the V segment lost 4 bases, leaving 8 bases of the junction unmatched. This CDR3 is built from 16 residues.

V and J are TRBV30 and TRBJ1-3, with 7 bases identical to TRBD1. V shed 7 bases, J shed 2 bases, and the junction held 5 bases outside the gene matches. CDR1 is GTSNPN and CDR2 is SVGIG in the germline V gene (reference sequence). The CDR3 totals 13 residues. CDR3: CAFHRGAGNTIYF. CDR3 sequence (DNA): TGTGCCTTTCACAGGGGCGCTGGAAACACCATATATTTT.

This clone was seen a single time. This chain links TRBV19 with TRBJ1-5; D perhaps matches TRBD1 (5 bases). Germline-derived CDR1 and CDR2 are LNHDA and SQIVND (reference sequence). Trimming took off 6 bases at V and 6 bases at J, with 12 bases between the two ends. This CDR3 contains 13 residues. The chain's CDR3 is CASSLVGRQPQHF. In DNA, the CDR3 is TGTGCCAGTAGCCTGGTGGGGCGTCAGCCCCAGCATTTT.

This clone has just a few counts. This rearrangement joins TRBV7-9 to TRBJ2-1, with TRBD2 matching 13 bases. J gave up 5 bases and V 3 bases, and 7 bases lay outside the gene matches. Germline V CDR1 and CDR2: SEHNR, FQNEAQ (reference sequence). The CDR3 is made up of 17 amino acids. The CDR3 DNA follows: TGTGCCAGCAGCTTTTTACTAGCGGGGGGGTTCCACAATGAGCAGTTCTTC. As protein: CASSFLLAGGFHNEQFF.

This rearrangement joins TRBV5-4 to TRBJ2-2; 8 nucleotides line up with TRBD1. The CDR3 covers 15 residues. Germline trimming cut 5 bases from V and 4 bases from J; bases unmatched to any gene: 7. Per the germline V gene, CDR1 is SGHNT and CDR2 is YYREEE (reference sequence). CDR3 nucleotide sequence: TGTGCCAGCAGGCGGGACAGGCGGTCCACCGGGGAGCTGTTTTTT. Translating gives CASRRDRRSTGELFF. The variable domain in full, completed from reference TRBV5-4 and TRBJ2-2, reads ETGVTQSPTHLIKTRGQQVTLRCSSQSGHNTVSWYQQALGQGPQFIFQYYREEENGRGNFPPRFSGLQFPNYSSELNVNALELDDSALYLCASRRDRRSTGELFFGEGSRLTVL.

This chain links TRBV5-1 with TRBJ2-3; tentative D call: TRBD2 (5 bases). The V and J ends lost 5 bases and 0 bases respectively, with 13 bases between them. Germline V gives CDR1 SGHRS, CDR2 YFSETQ. The CDR3 extends over 15 amino acids. CDR3 region: CASRMAGVSTDTQYF. The CDR3 DNA reads as TGCGCCAGCAGAATGGCCGGGGTGAGCACAGATACGCAGTATTTT. Variable domain in full (rest from reference TRBV5-1 and TRBJ2-3): KAGVTQTPRYLIKTRGQQVTLSCSPISGHRSVSWYQQTPGQGLQFLFEYFSETQRNKGNFPGRFSGRQFSNSRSEMNVSTLELGDSALYLCASRMAGVSTDTQYFGPGTRLTVL.

The chain is built from TRBV5-1 and TRBJ2-7; TRBD2 aligns across 12 bases. The CDR3 extends over 15 amino acids. Germline V CDR1 and CDR2: SGHRS, YFSETQ. V lost 0 bases to trimming and J lost 6 bases; unmatched junction nucleotides: 4. The CDR3 sequence is CASSLVGLAGSEQYF. Written as DNA, the CDR3 is TGCGCCAGCAGCTTGGTTGGACTAGCGGGATCCGAGCAGTACTTC. Full variable domain (missing parts from reference TRBV5-1 and TRBJ2-7): KAGVTQTPRYLIKTRGQQVTLSCSPISGHRSVSWYQQTPGQGLQFLFEYFSETQRNKGNFPGRFSGRQFSNSRSEMNVSTLELGDSALYLCASSLVGLAGSEQYFGPGTRLTVT.

This chain connects TRBV4-1 to TRBJ1-1; D possibly corresponds to TRBD1 (6 bases). Between the trimmed V and J ends, which lost 4 bases and 1 base, there was a span of 16 bases. The germline gives CDR1 MGHRA, CDR2 YSYEKL. The CDR3 totals 16 residues. Here the CDR3 DNA reads TGCGCCAGCAGCCGAGGACAGCGAGGTGGGAACACTGAAGCTTTCTTT. It encodes CASSRGQRGGNTEAFF.

This clone was picked up one time. The J gene is TRBJ1-2, the V gene TRBV29-1; D unresolved. Germline V CDR1 and CDR2: SQVTM, ANQGSEA. This CDR3 is 11 amino acids long. V was cut by 2 bases and J by 6 bases, with 7 bases left in between. CDR3 region: CSVERADGYTF. The CDR3 DNA reads as TGCAGCGTTGAACGCGCCGATGGCTACACCTTC.

The J gene is TRBJ2-1, the V gene TRBV27, with 10 nucleotides matching TRBD2. This CDR3 comprises 16 residues. Germline values: CDR1 MNHEY, CDR2 SMNVEV (reference sequence). Trimming at V came to 5 bases and at J to 0 bases, leaving 4 bases not matched to a gene. The CDR3 DNA reads TGTGCCAGCAGTCCACTAGCGGGGAGCTCCTACAATGAGCAGTTCTTC. Amino acids: CASSPLAGSSYNEQFF.